This T cell receptor beta chain comes out of a study of cytomegalovirus exposure and HLA in healthy donors (dated by TCRdb to about 2017). For the wider study: A later analysis indicated that the 130 or so validation repertoires were generated on the platform also employed for the 650 to 850 repertoires of the first cohort. The aim of the study was to test whether cataloging public T cell receptors could identify signatures of past pathogen exposure. Along with the approximately 700-subject first cohort, a separate validation cohort of over 90 different subjects was used. To predict cytomegalovirus infection status, the study combined high-throughput TCR immunosequencing, statistical association of individual TCRs with disease status, and machine learning.

Library method: the immunoSEQ multiplex PCR assay. Regarding the original processing steps: A statistical classification framework was developed to diagnose cytomegalovirus status using the catalog of TCR beta chain sequences. Entries here come from immuneACCESS through TCRdb and include only in-frame sequences with V and J called. Some clones fail to appear in such tables; in the studies checked, an unresolved V gene covers under half of the shortfall, and the cause of the remainder is unknown. Clone size and V and J calls were adopted from that table, with D and trimming inferred from the DNA. The sample table lists more than 95,000 clones, roughly 95% of them with a count of one. 1.7% of the sample lies in the top ten. This clone has just one count. No cognate antigen has been identified for it. Base qualities are not provided; no much larger clone lies one nucleotide away. Donors formed part of the validation cohort, which comprised over a hundred subjects and was distinct from the first cohort of under 750 subjects.

Overall study results and their limits: Most TCR sequences were observed very rarely across donors, whereas some public TCRs were present in many individuals. In both the original and validation cohorts, the classifier was reported to diagnose cytomegalovirus status with high specificity and sensitivity. A few of the identified cytomegalovirus-associated TCR beta chains were confirmed in vitro to be specific for cytomegalovirus antigens. Of the cluster scores, roughly 95% were above 0 in a later analysis, which found that TCRs clustered in the first cohort also tended to co-occur in the 95 to 150 validation repertoires. In the study, 150 to 200 TCR beta chains were listed as associated with cytomegalovirus. It was suggested by the authors that the approach could potentially be generalized to other disease states and immunological phenotypes. All 110 or so repertoires were used to score co-occurrence in the validation cohort in a later analysis, because that analysis had no HLA typing for the cohort.

The receptor was derived from a man between 18 and 29 years old in good health and CMV-seronegative. Sequencing used PBMCs.

CDR3 loop: CASSYREEGLGYTF. The bases are TGTGCCAGCAGTTACAGAGAGGAGGGGTTGGGCTACACCTTC. The V and J genes are TRBV6-5 and TRBJ1-2; TRBD1 is possibly the D segment (5 matching bases). According to the germline V gene, CDR1 reads MNHEY and CDR2 reads SVGAGI. Trimming at the junction amounts to 2 bases on V and 8 bases on J, and the germline ends lie 15 bases apart. Taken from cysteine to phenylalanine, the CDR3 has 14 residues. Here the CDR3 DNA is all that survives: 42 bases in frame from base 1.